Listed below are T cell receptor beta chains from one sample, sequenced in a study of CD8 T cells in ankylosing spondylitis. TCRdb ran MiXCR on the 5' RACE reads and lists one entry per CDR3 protein. The sample contains about 250,000 distinct CDR3 sequences, approximately 30% of which appear only once. The sample taken for sequencing was blood, either unsorted or a sorted T cell fraction (not recorded which). All receptors come from a male donor with ankylosing spondylitis or in good health (not recorded which). Both conserved end residues are part of each CDR3. D genes are given only for firm matches. Size values are once, few and many counts, or a class for expanded clones, and some rows have none.

v_call	d_call	clone_size	j_call	cdr3_nt	cdr3_aa
TRBV6-1	TRBD1	few	TRBJ2-7	TGTGCCAGCGCAACCCGGGACAGGGGGACCTACGAGCAGTACTTC	CASATRDRGTYEQYF
TRBV7-3	.	few	TRBJ2-5	TGTGCCAGCAGCCAATCTTTCGGGCACCAAGAGACCCAGTACTTC	CASSQSFGHQETQYF
TRBV6-4	TRBD1	.	TRBJ2-6	TGTGCCAGCAGTGGAGGGGGCGATGGATCTGGGGCCAACGTCCTGACTTTC	CASSGGGDGSGANVLTF
TRBV20-1	.	few	TRBJ2-5	TGCAGTGCCCGGGGACCTCCTGAAGAGACCCAGTACTTC	CSARGPPEETQYF
TRBV7-2	TRBD2	few	TRBJ2-3	TGTGCCAGCAGCTTAGGATCAGCGGGGGGGCAAAATACGCAGTATTTT	CASSLGSAGGQNTQYF
TRBV7-9	.	.	TRBJ1-1	TGTGCCAGCAGACTCCGTTCCATAGAGAACACTGAAGCTTTCTTT	CASRLRSIENTEAFF
TRBV5-1	.	.	TRBJ1-1	TGCGCCCGCAGCTGGCAGGGGAAGAACACTGAAGCTTTCTTT	CARSWQGKNTEAFF
TRBV6-1	.	.	TRBJ2-3	TGTGCCAGCAGAGCGGCGGTCAGCACAGATACGCAGTATTTT	CASRAAVSTDTQYF
TRBV5-1	TRBD2	.	TRBJ2-3	TGCGCCAGCAGTGTTATGGCGGGGGGCATAGATACGCAGTATTTT	CASSVMAGGIDTQYF
TRBV2	.	.	TRBJ2-5	TGTGCCAGCACGCCCCACCGCGGCGAAGAGACCCAGTACTTC	CASTPHRGEETQYF